This TCR beta chain emerged from a study of OX40 agonist ivuxolimab in advanced cancers. Background for the entire study: Ivuxolimab was an agonistic, fully human IgG2 monoclonal antibody directed against OX40 (CD134), a costimulatory receptor. Intravenous ivuxolimab was administered to patients every 2 weeks at six dose levels: 0.01, 0.1, 0.3, 1.5, 3 and 10 mg/kg. Among the approximately 50 dose-escalation patients, around 20 had hepatocellular carcinoma, some 15 melanoma, 9 renal cell carcinoma and 9 head and neck cancer. The dose-escalation cohort was roughly 80% male with a mean age of about 60 years, ranging from roughly 20 to 80. Patients were allowed to have had prior anti-PD-1, anti-PD-L1 or anti-CTLA-4 therapy, and 40% to 45% of the dose-escalation patients had previously received checkpoint inhibitors. Partial responses occurred in three dose-escalation patients: two with cutaneous melanoma and one with hepatocellular carcinoma. The purpose of peripheral TCRbeta sequencing was to test whether ivuxolimab changed TCR sequence diversity and led to clonal T-cell expansion. The paper describes the monotherapy dose-escalation part (N of about 57 patients) of the phase I trial of ivuxolimab.

Study-level results and caveats: On average, CD8+ T cells showed more expanded clones than CD4+ T cells after ivuxolimab. Low levels of normalized T-cell clonal expansion were also seen in some nonresponding patients. Antigen specificity was not determined for the clonally expanded peripheral T cells. Partial responders in the 0.1-3.0 mg/kg groups had among the lowest normalized peripheral clonal expansion, especially among CD8+ T cells. At doses of 0.1 to 3.0 mg/kg, clonal expansion of both CD4+ and CD8+ blood T cells was observed from baseline to week 6.

Turning to this clone: It lacks a known antigen. Within one base of it there is no much larger clone, and no base qualities were kept.

Patients with a history of autoimmune disease or receiving systemic immunosuppression were excluded from the trial. Peripheral blood for TCR sequencing was collected from all dose cohorts at baseline, on cycle 4 day 1, and on cycle 7 day 1. The samples were drawn from a first-in-human, open-label, multicenter phase I dose-escalation trial of ivuxolimab. Adults with locally advanced or metastatic melanoma, renal cell carcinoma, hepatocellular carcinoma or head and neck squamous cell carcinoma were enrolled in the trial. Before TCR sequencing, CD4+ and CD8+ T cells were separately sorted from peripheral blood. Genomic DNA was isolated from the sorted cells so that the TCRbeta CDR3 region could be sequenced. The immunoSEQ Assay was used to sequence the TCRbeta CDR3 regions. Here the immuneACCESS table is served through TCRdb, limited to in-frame sequences with V and J called. Missing clones are a known gap in these copies; in checked studies unresolved V genes cover under half, and the rest lacks a known reason. In all, the sample holds approximately 63,000 clones, and 70% to 80% of those were seen once. The ten top clones hold 11% of the sample.

The V end loses 2 bases and the J end loses 0 bases, and a stretch of 4 bases separates them. Reading the germline V gene gives CDR1 MNHEY and CDR2 SVGAGI. From its cysteine to its phenylalanine, the CDR3 spans 13 amino acids. CDR3 DNA is the only sequence kept; it has 39 bases, read in frame from the first base. The chain employs TRBV6-5 and TRBJ1-1; a confident D gene designation cannot be given. The sequence was obtained from an adult with an advanced solid tumor such as melanoma, head and neck, liver or kidney cancer. The starting material was CD4+ or CD8+ T cells sorted from blood, obtained in a trial of the OX40 agonist ivuxolimab. The CDR3: CASSYRLNTEAFF. The nucleotides are TGTGCCAGCAGTTACAGGCTGAACACTGAAGCTTTCTTT.